Detailed here is one T cell receptor beta chain. Its antigen is not known. A junction end diverges from the germline sequence, so it may reflect a read error. CDR1 is SGHDN, CDR2 FVKESK, per germline. The CDR3 contains 12 residues. This record belongs to a study of a mutant IDH1 vaccine in newly diagnosed glioma. Background on the study: Patients had received radiotherapy, temozolomide, or both previously, most receiving both.

Sequenced by immunoSEQ multiplex PCR; TCRdb stores in-frame clones only, minus some. The data hold 40,000 or so clones, with 75% to 90% observed a single time. Time point of the sample: week 5, during vaccination. One vaccine dose held 300 ug of mutant IDH1 20-mer peptide and came with topical imiquimod. The chain has TRBV14 and TRBJ2-7, with D possibly TRBD2 on 6 matching bases. Sequencing was performed on PBMCs, taken from a glioma patient whose treatment included an IDH1 peptide vaccine. This sequence originates from a man aged 35-49 years with glioma. The CDR3 DNA sequence: TGTGCCAGCAGCCAAGGGGGCTCACTAGCCGACTTC. Translation gives CASSQGGSLADF.